This T cell receptor (beta chain) was observed in a study of technical replicates of blood from a few donors (dated by TCRdb to about 2017). Library method: the immunoSEQ multiplex PCR assay. TCRdb provides this immuneACCESS table in a form limited to in-frame rearrangements. Some clones are lacking; in checked studies, under half of them reflect an unresolved V gene, and why the rest are absent is not known. The sample yields fewer than 90,000 clones; approximately 97% were counted once. The ten largest clones capture around 0.22% of the sample. The CDR3, cysteine through phenylalanine, is 13 amino acids long. Kept here is only the CDR3 DNA, which spans 39 bases and is read in frame from base 1. The V and J ends are trimmed by 4 bases and 5 bases, leaving 11 bases between them. The germline V gene provides CDR1 MGHRA and CDR2 YSYEKL. On this clone: The specificity of this receptor is unknown. Qualities for individual bases were not recorded, and no much larger clone is one base off.

The sequence is built from TRBV4-1 and TRBJ1-1; the D segment could be TRBD1, given 5 matching bases. Sequencing used T cells isolated from PBMCs. This TCR was recovered from a human donor in good health. The sequenced DNA is TGCGCCAGCAGCCCACGGGAGGGGACTGAAGCTTTCTTT. Translation gives CASSPREGTEAFF.